The clone carrying this T cell receptor (beta chain) was seen repeatedly, ten times or more. Both iRepertoire HTBI primers and Arm-PCR of CDR3 regions were used to build the TCR beta libraries. TCRdb reanalysed the multiplex PCR reads using MiXCR and keeps one entry per CDR3 protein. The sample has about 470,000 distinct CDR3 sequences, around 21% seen once. This record comes from a study of regulatory T cells in long-lasting Graves disease. The CDR3 is made up of 13 amino acids. In germline, CDR1 is SGHRS, CDR2 YFSETQ. V lost 7 bases to trimming and J lost 4 bases, with 14 bases between them. Time point: persistent/refractory GD, antithyroid drugs over 5 years with positive TRAb. From RNA extracted from PBMCs, the TCR library was made.

The receptor was isolated from a female donor with Graves disease. The specimen was peripheral blood mononuclear cells (PBMCs), collected when the disease was refractory, from a patient treated with antithyroid drugs. V and J are TRBV5-1 and TRBJ1-1, with D perhaps matching TRBD1 (5 bases). The CDR3 DNA sequence: TGCGCCAGCGCCCCTGGGGGGGGCACTGAAGCTTTCTTT. Translation gives CASAPGGGTEAFF.